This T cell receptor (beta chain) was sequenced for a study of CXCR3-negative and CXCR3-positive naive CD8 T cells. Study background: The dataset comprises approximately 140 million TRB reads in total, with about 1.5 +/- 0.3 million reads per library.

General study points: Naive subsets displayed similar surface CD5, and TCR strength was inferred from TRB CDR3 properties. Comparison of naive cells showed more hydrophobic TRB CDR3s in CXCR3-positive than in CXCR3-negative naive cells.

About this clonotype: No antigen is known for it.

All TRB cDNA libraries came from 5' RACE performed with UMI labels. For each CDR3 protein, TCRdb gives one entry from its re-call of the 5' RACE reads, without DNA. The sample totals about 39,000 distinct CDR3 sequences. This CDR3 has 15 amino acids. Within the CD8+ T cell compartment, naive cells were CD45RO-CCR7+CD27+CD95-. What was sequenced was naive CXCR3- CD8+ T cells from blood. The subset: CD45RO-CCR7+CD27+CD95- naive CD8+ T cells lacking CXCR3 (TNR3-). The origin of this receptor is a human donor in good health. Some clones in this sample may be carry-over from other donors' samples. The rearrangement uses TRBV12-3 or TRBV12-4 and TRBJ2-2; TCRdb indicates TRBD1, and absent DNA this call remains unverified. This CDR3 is CASSKGTENTGELFF.